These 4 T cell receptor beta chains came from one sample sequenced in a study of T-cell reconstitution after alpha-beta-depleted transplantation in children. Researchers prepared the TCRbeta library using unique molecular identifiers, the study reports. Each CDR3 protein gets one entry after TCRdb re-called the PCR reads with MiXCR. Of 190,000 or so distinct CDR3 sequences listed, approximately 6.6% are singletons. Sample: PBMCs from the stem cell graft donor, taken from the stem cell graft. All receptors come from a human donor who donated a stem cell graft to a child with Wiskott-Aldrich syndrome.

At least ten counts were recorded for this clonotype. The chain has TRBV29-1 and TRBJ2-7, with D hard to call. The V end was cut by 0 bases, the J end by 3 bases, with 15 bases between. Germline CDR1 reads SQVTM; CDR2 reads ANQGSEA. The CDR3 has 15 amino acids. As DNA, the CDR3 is TGCAGCGTTGAAGATCCTGACCTGCCTGACTACGAGCAGTACTTC. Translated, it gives CSVEDPDLPDYEQYF.

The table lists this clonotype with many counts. The CDR3 DNA reads TGTGCCAGCAGTAGACGACTAGCGGGGGGGCGTTACCAAGAGACCCAGTACTTC. Translating gives CASSRRLAGGRYQETQYF. The chain employs TRBV11-2 and TRBJ2-5; 14 nucleotides match TRBD2. Trimming at V came to 6 bases and at J to 0 bases, leaving 9 bases not matched to a gene. The germline V gene has CDR1 SGHAT and CDR2 FQNNGV. CDR3 length: 18 residues.

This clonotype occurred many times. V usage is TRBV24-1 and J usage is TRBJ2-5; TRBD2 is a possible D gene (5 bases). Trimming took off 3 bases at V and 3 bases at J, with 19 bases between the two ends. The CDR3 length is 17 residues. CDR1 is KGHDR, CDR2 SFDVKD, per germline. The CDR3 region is CATSDAANRDPKETQYF. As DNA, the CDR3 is TGTGCCACCAGTGATGCCGCTAACCGGGATCCCAAAGAGACCCAGTACTTC.

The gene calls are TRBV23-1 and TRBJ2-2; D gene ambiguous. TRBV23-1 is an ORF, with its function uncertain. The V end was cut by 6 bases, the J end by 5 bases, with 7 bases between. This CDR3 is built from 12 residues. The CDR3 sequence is CASRNRTGELFF. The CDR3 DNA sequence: TGCGCCAGCAGGAACCGTACCGGGGAGCTGTTTTTT.